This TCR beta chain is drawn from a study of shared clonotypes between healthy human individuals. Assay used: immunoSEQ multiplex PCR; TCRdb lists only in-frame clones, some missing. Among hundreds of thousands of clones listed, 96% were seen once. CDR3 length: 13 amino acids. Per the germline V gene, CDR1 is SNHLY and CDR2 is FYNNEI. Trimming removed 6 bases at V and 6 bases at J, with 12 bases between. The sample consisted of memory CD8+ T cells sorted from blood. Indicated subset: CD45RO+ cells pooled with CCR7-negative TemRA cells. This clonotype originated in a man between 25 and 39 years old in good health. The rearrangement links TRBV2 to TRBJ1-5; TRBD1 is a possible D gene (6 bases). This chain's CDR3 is CASRNRVSQPQHF. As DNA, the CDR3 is TGTGCCAGCAGGAACAGGGTCAGTCAGCCCCAGCATTTT. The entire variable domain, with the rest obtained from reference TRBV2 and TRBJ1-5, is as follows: EPEVTQTPSHQVTQMGQEVILRCVPISNHLYFYWYRQILGQKVEFLVSFYNNEISEKSEIFDDQFSVERPDGSNFTLKIRSTKLEDSAMYFCASRNRVSQPQHFGDGTRLSIL.